This paragraph reports one T cell receptor beta chain. TCRdb keeps only in-frame clones here, not all; method: immunoSEQ multiplex PCR. The sample lists under 150,000 clones, 92% occurring once. The record originates from a study of T cell responses to AZD1222 COVID-19 vaccine. This CDR3 region has 14 residues. V lost 2 bases and J lost 2, with 6 bases in between. Germline CDR1 and CDR2: KGHSH and LQKENI. This clonotype was obtained from an adult who received the AZD1222 COVID-19 vaccine. V usage is TRBV18 and J usage is TRBJ1-4; D unclear. The sequences come from peripheral blood, collected 28 days after the second AZD1222 dose. The CDR3 sequence: CASSPGPTNEKLFF. The CDR3 coding sequence is TGTGCCAGCTCACCAGGGCCTACTAATGAAAAACTGTTTTTT.